The entry below gives a single TCR beta chain sequence along with its context. In the original analysis: Amplification with reference gene primers provided the estimates of nucleated cell counts. The repertoire was sequenced with immunoSEQ multiplex PCR; TCRdb's copy has only in-frame clones and lacks some. V and J calls and clone size are those listed in that table; D and trimming were worked out from the DNA. This table has around 250,000 clones, about four fifths appearing once. The data belong to a study of blood T cell repertoires in COVID-19. About the research overall: The study drew acute and convalescent COVID-19 samples from the United States, Italy and Spain.

Germline CDR1 SQVTM, CDR2 ANQGSEA. The CDR3 consists of 12 residues. V was pared by 5 bases and J by 7 bases, with 8 bases of the junction left unmatched. The chain recombines TRBV29-1 with TRBJ2-7, with 7 bases lining up with TRBD1. Sequencing was done on a sample of peripheral blood. This receptor was obtained from a woman aged 40 to 50 who had recovered from COVID-19. CDR3 residues: CSVSRGKREQYF. In DNA, the CDR3 is TGCAGCGTTTCCAGGGGGAAAAGGGAGCAGTACTTC.